This T cell receptor beta chain was profiled in a study of cytomegalovirus exposure and HLA in healthy donors. This clone has a single count. Its antigen is currently unknown. The study's findings and limits: Productive rates of about 87% or about 30% were seen for most TCR beta V segments in an earlier analysis.

The germline V gene encodes CDR1 SGHNT and CDR2 YYREEE (reference sequence). V lost 4 bases, J lost 6 bases, and 11 bases stayed unmatched. This CDR3 is built from 17 residues. This PCR relied on a set of 60 Vbeta primers and 13 Jbeta primers. As processed by the authors: In a later analysis, the count reached about 75 million unique TCR beta chains, with roughly 12 million shared. Clones were sequenced by immunoSEQ multiplex PCR, and TCRdb holds only the in-frame ones, with some missing. The V and J calls and the clone size are those of that table, but D and trimming were determined from the DNA. This sample carries about 200,000 clones, 82% of them seen once, and the ten largest clones take about 2.6%. Healthy bone marrow donors supplied every sample.

This clonotype originated in a woman between 40 and 50 years old in good health and CMV-seronegative. The chain has TRBV5-4 and TRBJ2-3; 13 bases fit TRBD2. The specimen was PBMCs. The CDR3 loop reads CASSIGLAGVPGDTQYF. CDR3 in DNA: TGTGCCAGCAGCATTGGACTAGCGGGAGTCCCAGGGGATACGCAGTATTTT.